This TCR beta chain was profiled in a study of technical replicates of blood from a few donors (dated by TCRdb to the late 2010s). The library was prepared using the immunoSEQ multiplex PCR assay. TCRdb mirrors the immuneACCESS table, restricted to in-frame sequences. Some clones are absent from its copies; in checked studies, under half trace to an unresolved V gene, and the reason for the others is unknown. Recorded for this sample are tens of thousands of clones; 80% to 95% of them occurred a single time. The ten largest clones represent 0.4% to 0.5% of the sample. With regard to this clone: Its antigen target is currently unknown. The input lacks base qualities; no much larger clone sits a single base away.

The germline ends are 11 bases apart after V is trimmed by 11 bases and J by 0 bases. Per the germline V gene, MDHEN is the CDR1 and SYDVKM is the CDR2. Reading from cysteine to phenylalanine, the CDR3 counts 13 amino acids. Only the CDR3 region is kept as DNA, spanning 39 bases read in frame from base 1. Sequenced input: T cells isolated from PBMCs. The chain joins TRBV28 to TRBJ1-5, and the D gene may be TRBD1, 5 bases matching. The sequence was collected from a human donor in good health. The CDR3 region: CAAGGISNQPQHF. At the DNA level, the sequence is TGTGCCGCCGGGGGAATTAGCAATCAGCCCCAGCATTTT.